These 12 T cell receptor beta chains were sequenced from one sample in a study of sequential checkpoint blockade in melanoma. Indicated treatment: randomized to nivolumab then ipilimumab (arm A) or the reverse (arm B). Libraries were prepared by immunoSEQ multiplex PCR; TCRdb keeps only in-frame clonotypes and omits some of them. The data show approximately 11,000 clones, with over 70% seen just once and 17% held by the top ten. Sequencing was performed on CD8+ T cells sorted from blood (inferred from file names), taken from a patient given nivolumab and ipilimumab in sequence. These receptors were collected from a human donor with melanoma.

This clone ranks as large. The chain combines TRBV19 with TRBJ1-3; D is ambiguous. This CDR3 region has 14 residues. Trimming cost V 6 bases and J 2 bases, with 11 bases left between them. The germline V gene encodes CDR1 LNHDA and CDR2 SQIVND (reference sequence). The CDR3 bases are TGTGCCAGTAGCCGATCGACACCTGGAAACACCATATATTTT. It codes for CASSRSTPGNTIYF.

This clone showed up just a few times. The rearrangement uses TRBV13 and TRBJ2-7; 11 bases are shared with TRBD2. CDR3 length equals 15 residues. Germline trimming cut 4 bases from V and 3 bases from J; bases unmatched to any gene: 5. Germline lookup yields CDR1 PRHDT and CDR2 FYEKMQ (reference sequence). CDR3 region: CASSSPSGGHYEQYF. In nucleotides, the CDR3 is TGTGCCAGCAGCTCCCCTAGCGGGGGGCACTACGAGCAGTACTTC.

The CDR3 bases are TGTGCCAGCAGGCCCGGGACAGTGAGCACAGATACGCAGTATTTT. The encoded protein is CASRPGTVSTDTQYF. The chain has TRBV27 and TRBJ2-3; 7 positions agree with TRBD1. The germline CDR1 and CDR2 sequences are MNHEY and SMNVEV (reference sequence). This CDR3 is 15 amino acids long. J was trimmed by 0 bases and V by 6 bases; bases with no gene match: 6.

The J gene is TRBJ2-1, the V gene TRBV5-4, with 9 bases fitting TRBD1. CDR3 length: 18 amino acids. V lost 4 bases and J lost 0; bases outside the gene matches: 11. The germline V gene has CDR1 SGHNT and CDR2 YYREEE (reference sequence). The CDR3 loop reads CASSGGQGILSSYNEQFF. The CDR3 nucleotides read TGTGCCAGCAGCGGTGGACAGGGGATTTTGAGCTCCTACAATGAGCAGTTCTTC. The entire variable domain, with the rest obtained from reference TRBV5-4 and TRBJ2-1, is as follows: ETGVTQSPTHLIKTRGQQVTLRCSSQSGHNTVSWYQQALGQGPQFIFQYYREEENGRGNFPPRFSGLQFPNYSSELNVNALELDDSALYLCASSGGQGILSSYNEQFFGPGTRLTVL.

The chain joins TRBV9 to TRBJ1-1; maybe TRBD1 (5 bases). Trimming took 2 bases from V and 1 from J, leaving 6 bases between them. CDR1 and CDR2 from the germline V gene are SGDLS and YYNGEE. CDR3 length: 13 residues. CDR3: CASSVGRNTEAFF. The CDR3 DNA is TGTGCCAGCAGCGTGGGGCGGAACACTGAAGCTTTCTTT.

This clone was detected only a few times. This chain links TRBV14 with TRBJ1-6; 7 bases are a match to TRBD1. Germline V gene data show CDR1 as SGHDN and CDR2 as FVKESK. This CDR3 has 15 amino acids. J gave up 7 bases and V 4 bases, and 7 bases lay outside the gene matches. This CDR3 is CASSLRTGVNSPLHF. CDR3 coding DNA: TGTGCCAGCAGCCTTAGAACAGGGGTGAATTCACCCCTCCACTTT.

In its sample, this clone was seen once. V gene TRBV27 combines with J gene TRBJ2-5, with TRBD2 matching over 15 bases. J gave up 4 bases and V 6 bases, and 6 bases lay outside the gene matches. The CDR3 runs to 16 residues. Germline lookup yields CDR1 MNHEY and CDR2 SMNVEV (reference sequence). CDR3 DNA sequence: TGTGCCAGCAGCTGGACTAGCGGGAGGGCCAGAGAGACCCAGTACTTC. Protein: CASSWTSGRARETQYF.

The chain couples TRBV10-3 to TRBJ2-7; 8 bases are shared with TRBD2. The CDR3 runs 16 residues. Losses at the gene ends were 10 bases for V and 0 bases for J; bases not matched to a gene: 14. The germline gives CDR1 ENHRY, CDR2 SYGVKD. CDR3 sequence (DNA): TGTGCCAACACTGCTGGCACTAGCGGTGACTCCTACGAGCAGTACTTC. It is translated as CANTAGTSGDSYEQYF.

This clone was detected only a few times. The V call is TRBV5-8, the J call TRBJ2-5; D remains unclear. This CDR3 is 15 amino acids long. The V end was cut by 0 bases, the J end by 1 base, with 10 bases between. CDR1 is SGHTS, CDR2 YDEGEE, per germline. CDR3 residues: CASSLGHRSQETQYF. CDR3 DNA sequence: TGTGCCAGCAGCTTGGGACACCGCTCCCAAGAGACCCAGTACTTC. Using reference TRBV5-8 and TRBJ2-5 for the parts outside the CDR3, the full variable domain is EAGVTQSPTHLIKTRGQQATLRCSPISGHTSVYWYQQALGLGLQFLLWYDEGEERNRGNFPPRFSGRQFPNYSSELNVNALELEDSALYLCASSLGHRSQETQYFGPGTRLLVL.

The V call is TRBV7-9, the J call TRBJ2-1; D ambiguous. CDR1 and CDR2 from the germline V gene are SEHNR and FQNEAQ (reference sequence). V was clipped by 2 bases and J by 0 bases, with 5 bases between them. This CDR3 contains 14 residues. The CDR3 DNA reads as TGTGCCAGCAGCTTAACAGCCTCCTACAATGAGCAGTTCTTC. This translates into CASSLTASYNEQFF.

The chain couples TRBV7-3 to TRBJ2-7; D is possibly TRBD2 (6 bases). V lost 5 bases to trimming and J lost 4 bases, with 21 bases between them. The CDR3 contains 16 residues. Germline lookup yields CDR1 SGHTA and CDR2 FQGTGA. The CDR3 DNA reads TGTGCCAGCAGCATGGGGGGTGCCGAAGGTAGTTACGAGCAGTACTTC. It translates to CASSMGGAEGSYEQYF.

Notes on this clone: Additional DNA sequences in this sample encode the identical CDR3. The DNA for the CDR3 is TGTGCCAGCAGCTTGGAAGAGGATGGCTACACCTTC. Its protein product is CASSLEEDGYTF. This rearrangement joins TRBV5-6 to TRBJ1-2; the D is unclear. V lost 0 bases and J lost 6, with 6 bases in between. Germline CDR1 reads SGHDT; CDR2 reads YYEEEE. The CDR3 totals 12 residues.